This T cell receptor (beta chain) is from a study of OX40 agonist ivuxolimab in advanced cancers. For the study at large: Patients received the agonistic anti-OX40 (CD134) antibody ivuxolimab.

A word on this clone: What it binds is not known.

Sequencing used immunoSEQ multiplex PCR; TCRdb keeps in-frame clones, though not all of them. Seen here are nearly 85,000 clones, about 86% observed once, and the top ten hold just under 2%. Germline-derived CDR1 and CDR2 are MNHEY and SMNVEV (reference sequence). This CDR3 has 14 amino acids. V was shortened by 5 bases and J by 6 bases, with 14 bases between the two germline ends. General study points: At 0.1 to 3.0 mg/kg and by week 6, clonal expansion occurred in CD4+ and CD8+ blood T cells.

Excluded were patients having autoimmune disease history or systemic immunosuppression. The rearrangement uses TRBV27 and TRBJ1-5; D might be TRBD1 (5 bases). This receptor was taken from an adult with an advanced solid tumor such as melanoma, head and neck, liver or kidney cancer. The sequencing here drew on CD4+ or CD8+ T cells sorted from blood, taken in a trial of the OX40 agonist ivuxolimab. The CDR3: CASSTPGAGQPQHF. The CDR3 DNA follows: TGTGCCAGCAGTACCCCCGGGGCAGGTCAGCCCCAGCATTTT.